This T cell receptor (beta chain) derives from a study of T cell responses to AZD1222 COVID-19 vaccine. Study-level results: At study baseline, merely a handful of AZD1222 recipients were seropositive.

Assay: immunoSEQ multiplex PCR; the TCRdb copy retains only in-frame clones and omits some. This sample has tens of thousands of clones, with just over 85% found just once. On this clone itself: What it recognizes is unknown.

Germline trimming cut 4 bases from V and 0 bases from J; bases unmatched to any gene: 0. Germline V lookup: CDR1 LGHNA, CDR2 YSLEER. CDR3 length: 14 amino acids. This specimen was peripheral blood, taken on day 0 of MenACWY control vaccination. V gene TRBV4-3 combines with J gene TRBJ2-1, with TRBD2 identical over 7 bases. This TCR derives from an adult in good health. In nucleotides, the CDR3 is TGCGCCAGCAGCCGCGGGGGCTCCTACAATGAGCAGTTCTTC. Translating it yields CASSRGGSYNEQFF.